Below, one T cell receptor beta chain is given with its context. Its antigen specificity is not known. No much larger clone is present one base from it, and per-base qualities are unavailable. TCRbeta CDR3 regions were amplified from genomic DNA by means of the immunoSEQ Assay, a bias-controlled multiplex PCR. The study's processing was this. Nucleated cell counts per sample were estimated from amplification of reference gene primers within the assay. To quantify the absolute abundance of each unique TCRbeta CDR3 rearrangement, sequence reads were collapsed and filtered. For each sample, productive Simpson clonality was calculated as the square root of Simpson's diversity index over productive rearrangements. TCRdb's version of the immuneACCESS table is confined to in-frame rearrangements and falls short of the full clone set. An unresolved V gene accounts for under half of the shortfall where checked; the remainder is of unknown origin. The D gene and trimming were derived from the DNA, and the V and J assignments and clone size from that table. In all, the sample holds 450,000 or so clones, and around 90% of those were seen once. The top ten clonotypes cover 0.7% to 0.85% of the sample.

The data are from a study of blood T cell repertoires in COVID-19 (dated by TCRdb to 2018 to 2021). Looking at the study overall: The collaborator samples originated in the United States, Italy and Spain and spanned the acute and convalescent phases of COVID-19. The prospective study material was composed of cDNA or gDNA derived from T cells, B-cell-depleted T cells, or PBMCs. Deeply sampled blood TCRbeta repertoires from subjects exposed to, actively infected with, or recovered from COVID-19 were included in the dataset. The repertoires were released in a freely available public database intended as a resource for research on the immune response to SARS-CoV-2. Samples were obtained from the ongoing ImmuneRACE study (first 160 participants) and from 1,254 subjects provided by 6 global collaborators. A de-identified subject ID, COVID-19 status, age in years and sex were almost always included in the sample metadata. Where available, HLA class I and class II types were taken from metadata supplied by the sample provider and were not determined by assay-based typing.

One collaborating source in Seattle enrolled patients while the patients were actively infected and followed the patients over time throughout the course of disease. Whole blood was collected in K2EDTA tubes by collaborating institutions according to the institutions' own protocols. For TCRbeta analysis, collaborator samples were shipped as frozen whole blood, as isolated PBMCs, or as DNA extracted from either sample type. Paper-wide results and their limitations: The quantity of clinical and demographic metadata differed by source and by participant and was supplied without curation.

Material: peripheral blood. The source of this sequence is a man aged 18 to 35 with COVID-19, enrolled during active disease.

The DNA is TGTGCCAGCAGCTCAAGGCCAGTGGGGGGGCGACCCCTCCACTTT. Protein translation: CASSSRPVGGRPLHF. The chain is made from TRBV7-2 and TRBJ1-6; TRBD1 could be the D gene, as 6 bases match. V is clipped by 4 bases and J by 12 bases, and the sequence between their germline boundaries is 19 bases long. The CDR3 spans 15 residues, from the cysteine through the phenylalanine. Only the CDR3 DNA stays, 45 bases, in frame from base 1. From a lookup of the germline V gene, CDR1 and CDR2 are SGHTA and FQGNSA.